These 30 T cell receptor beta chains were sequenced from one sample in a study of lymphopenia after photon versus proton radiotherapy. Profiling relied on immunoSEQ multiplex PCR, and the TCRdb table lists in-frame clones only, not all of them. The sample has tens of thousands of clones, roughly 88% seen once. The sequencing used peripheral blood, collected from a patient treated with photon-based radiotherapy. The receptors shown here come from a woman in her 70s with pancreatic cancer.

This clone was detected a few times. This chain links TRBV7-3 with TRBJ2-2; D remains unclear. The CDR3 loop spans 13 amino acids. In germline, CDR1 is SGHTA, CDR2 FQGTGA. The germline V and J ends were trimmed by 2 bases and 8 bases, with 9 bases remaining between them. The DNA of the CDR3 is TGTGCCAGCAGCTTAGGGCCCGCGGGGGAGCTGTTTTTT. This translates into CASSLGPAGELFF.

V usage is TRBV7-2 and J usage is TRBJ2-2; the match to TRBD1 covers 10 bases. Per the germline V gene, CDR1 is SGHTA and CDR2 is FQGNSA. Losses at the gene ends were 4 bases for V and 6 bases for J; bases not matched to a gene: 5. The CDR3 runs 15 residues. The DNA for the CDR3 is TGTGCCAGCAGCTACAGACAGGGGGCCCCCGGGGAGCTGTTTTTT. Its protein is CASSYRQGAPGELFF.

The rearrangement joins TRBV2 to TRBJ2-2; 7 bases agree with TRBD2. CDR1 and CDR2 (germline): SNHLY, FYNNEI. The CDR3 covers 15 residues. The V and J ends lost 3 bases and 5 bases, in that order; junction bases with no gene match: 6. This CDR3 reads CASSEGGSGTGELFF. The CDR3 region has the DNA TGTGCCAGCAGTGAGGGCGGGAGTGGGACCGGGGAGCTGTTTTTT.

The J gene is TRBJ2-2, the V gene TRBV19, with D possibly matching TRBD1 (6 bases). Germline CDR1 reads LNHDA; CDR2 reads SQIVND (reference sequence). Trimming removed 4 bases at V and 6 bases at J, with 12 bases between. The CDR3 consists of 14 residues. CDR3 nucleotide sequence: TGTGCCAGTAGTACCCGGGACACGTCCGGGGAGCTGTTTTTT. It specifies CASSTRDTSGELFF.

This chain uses TRBV6-5 with TRBJ2-1; D not resolved. The CDR3 runs 12 residues. Germline CDR1 reads MNHEY; CDR2 reads SVGAGI. The V end lost 6 bases, the J end lost 10 bases, and 13 bases lay between the germline ends. CDR3 coding DNA: TGTGCCAGCAGACCCCCCGGTCCCGAGCAGTTCTTC. It encodes CASRPPGPEQFF.

The rearrangement links TRBV28 to TRBJ2-7; TRBD1 matches at 8 bases. Germline-derived CDR1 and CDR2 are MDHEN and SYDVKM. V shed 6 bases, J shed 4 bases, and the junction held 14 bases outside the gene matches. This CDR3 contains 16 residues. CDR3 nucleotide sequence: TGTGCCAGCAGCCCTATCCGCGGGACAGGACTTTACGAGCAGTACTTC. Translating gives CASSPIRGTGLYEQYF.

This chain links TRBV7-2 with TRBJ2-7; D might be TRBD2 (5 bases). V was shortened by 5 bases and J by 2 bases, with 16 bases between the two germline ends. Germline V CDR1 and CDR2: SGHTA, FQGNSA. CDR3 length equals 15 residues. The CDR3 coding sequence is TGTGCCAGCAGCCGACGAGCGGAACTCACCTACGAGCAGTACTTC. Translation gives CASSRRAELTYEQYF.

CDR3 region: CASSYSGQGGNTIYF. Here the CDR3 DNA reads TGTGCCAGCAGTTACTCTGGACAGGGGGGAAACACCATATATTTT. The rearrangement uses TRBV6-5 and TRBJ1-3; 9 bases fit TRBD1. V lost 0 bases to trimming and J lost 4 bases; unmatched junction nucleotides: 1. The germline V gene encodes CDR1 MNHEY and CDR2 SVGAGI. The length of the CDR3 is 15 residues.

This clone was detected only once. The gene calls are TRBV5-4 and TRBJ2-5; D ambiguous. Trimming cost V 7 bases and J 2 bases, with 12 bases left between them. The CDR3 has 13 residues. Germline values: CDR1 SGHNT, CDR2 YYREEE (reference sequence). The CDR3 is CASAAAAQETQYF. CDR3 coding DNA: TGTGCCAGCGCGGCGGCGGCACAAGAGACCCAGTACTTC. Together with reference TRBV5-4 and TRBJ2-5, the CDR3 gives the full variable domain: ETGVTQSPTHLIKTRGQQVTLRCSSQSGHNTVSWYQQALGQGPQFIFQYYREEENGRGNFPPRFSGLQFPNYSSELNVNALELDDSALYLCASAAAAQETQYFGPGTRLLVL.

The V call is TRBV30, the J call TRBJ1-2, with 9 bases identical to TRBD1. CDR3 length: 15 residues. With 1 base clipped from V and 8 bases from J, the junction kept 11 bases outside the gene matches. Germline values: CDR1 GTSNPN, CDR2 SVGIG (reference sequence). The CDR3 protein is CAWSALRTGADGYTF. The DNA for the CDR3 is TGTGCCTGGAGTGCGCTCAGGACAGGGGCGGACGGCTACACCTTC.

The V call is TRBV28, the J call TRBJ2-1, with D perhaps TRBD2 (6 bases). The CDR3 sequence is 15 residues long. Germline-derived CDR1 and CDR2 are MDHEN and SYDVKM. Trimming stripped 9 bases from V and 3 bases from J, with 18 bases between. This CDR3 is CASRTGTFYYNEQFF. The CDR3 coding sequence is TGTGCCAGTAGAACCGGGACTTTTTACTACAATGAGCAGTTCTTC.

This chain uses TRBV6-5 with TRBJ1-2, with D tentatively TRBD1 (6 bases). Germline V gene lookup returns CDR1 MNHEY and CDR2 SVGAGI. Trimming took 10 bases from V and 7 from J, leaving 19 bases between them. The CDR3 has 13 residues. The CDR3 DNA reads as TGTGCCACAAAAACCGCAGGGGTAGGTGGCTACACCTTC. Residues: CATKTAGVGGYTF.

This clone is a singleton in its sample. The chain combines TRBV28 with TRBJ2-3; D not resolved. The germline CDR1 and CDR2 sequences are MDHEN and SYDVKM. This CDR3 has 14 amino acids. Between the trimmed V and J ends, which lost 3 bases and 2 bases, there was a span of 9 bases. The CDR3 DNA is TGTGCCAGCAGTTTGTCAGAGGACACAGATACGCAGTATTTT. Translating gives CASSLSEDTDTQYF. The full variable domain, in which reference TRBV28 and TRBJ2-3 provide the parts outside the CDR3, is DVKVTQSSRYLVKRTGEKVFLECVQDMDHENMFWYRQDPGLGLRLIYFSYDVKMKEKGDIPEGYSVSREKKERFSLILESASTNQTSMYLCASSLSEDTDTQYFGPGTRLTVL.

This clone was seen once. V usage is TRBV7-9 and J usage is TRBJ2-5, with D maybe TRBD1 (5 bases). CDR1 SEHNR and CDR2 FQNEAQ come from the germline V gene (reference sequence). V was cut by 4 bases and J by 5 bases, with 17 bases left in between. The length of the CDR3 is 15 residues. This CDR3 reads CASSYPRRVGETQYF. CDR3 bases: TGTGCCAGCAGCTACCCCCGCAGGGTTGGGGAGACCCAGTACTTC.

The chain recombines TRBV28 with TRBJ2-7; D is unresolved. The germline V gene has CDR1 MDHEN and CDR2 SYDVKM. Deletions cut 11 bases from V and 3 bases from J, with 11 bases between. This CDR3 is 11 amino acids long. The CDR3 region has the DNA TGTGCCTCCCAGTCGGTCTACGAGCAGTACTTC. This sequence encodes CASQSVYEQYF.

This chain links TRBV5-5 with TRBJ2-7; D remains unclear. This CDR3 region has 13 residues. Trimming took 2 bases from V and 2 from J, leaving 8 bases between them. In germline, CDR1 is SGHKS, CDR2 YYEKEE (reference sequence). CDR3 sequence (DNA): TGTGCCAGCAGCTTTACAGCAACCTACGAGCAGTACTTC. Encoded protein: CASSFTATYEQYF.

The rearrangement joins TRBV7-3 to TRBJ2-5; D is ambiguous. The CDR3 consists of 14 residues. V was cut by 0 bases and J by 2 bases, with 7 bases left in between. Germline V gene lookup returns CDR1 SGHTA and CDR2 FQGTGA. The CDR3 DNA reads TGTGCCAGCAGCTTAACAGGGATACAAGAGACCCAGTACTTC. Protein: CASSLTGIQETQYF. The full variable domain, with the rest looked up from reference TRBV7-3 and TRBJ2-5, is GAGVSQTPSNKVTEKGKYVELRCDPISGHTALYWYRQSLGQGPEFLIYFQGTGAADDSGLPNDRFFAVRPEGSVSTLKIQRTERGDSAVYLCASSLTGIQETQYFGPGTRLLVL.

The chain recombines TRBV7-2 with TRBJ2-2; no firm D call. The CDR3 extends over 14 amino acids. V was shortened by 4 bases and J by 6 bases, with 12 bases between the two germline ends. Germline-derived CDR1 and CDR2 are SGHTA and FQGNSA. The CDR3 bases are TGTGCCAGCAGCTCCAGTTCTTTGGCCGGGGAGCTGTTTTTT. It encodes CASSSSSLAGELFF. Full variable domain (rest looked up from reference TRBV7-2 and TRBJ2-2): GAGVSQSPSNKVTEKGKDVELRCDPISGHTALYWYRQSLGQGLEFLIYFQGNSAPDKSGLPSDRFSAERTGGSVSTLTIQRTQQEDSAVYLCASSSSSLAGELFFGEGSRLTVL.

The V gene is TRBV28, the J gene TRBJ1-5, with 10 positions matching TRBD1. Per the germline V gene, CDR1 is MDHEN and CDR2 is SYDVKM. V gave up 4 bases and J gave up 7 bases; unmatched junction bases: 13. The CDR3 loop spans 17 amino acids. CDR3 region: CASSSPTRTGGRQPQHF. The CDR3 DNA is TGTGCCAGCAGTTCACCCACCCGGACAGGGGGGAGGCAGCCCCAGCATTTT.

The rearrangement links TRBV6-6 to TRBJ2-2; possible D gene TRBD1, 6 bases. The CDR3 sequence is 14 residues long. The V end was cut by 10 bases, the J end by 0 bases, with 12 bases between. Germline V gene sequence: CDR1 MNHNY, CDR2 SVGAGI (reference sequence). The CDR3 region is CATIGQTNTGELFF. The CDR3 DNA sequence: TGTGCCACCATCGGACAGACGAACACCGGGGAGCTGTTTTTT.

The rearrangement uses TRBV5-8 and TRBJ1-4; maybe TRBD1 (5 bases). CDR3 length equals 11 residues. V was shortened by 4 bases and J by 16 bases, with 14 bases between the two germline ends. From germline, CDR1 is SGHTS and CDR2 YDEGEE. CDR3 nucleotides: TGTGCCAGCAGCCCTCTTGGAGGGGCGTTTTTT. Its translation: CASSPLGGAFF.

V gene TRBV29-1 combines with J gene TRBJ2-1; TRBD2 matches 10 bases. The germline V gene has CDR1 SQVTM and CDR2 ANQGSEA. J gave up 5 bases and V 4 bases, and 11 bases lay outside the gene matches. This CDR3 spans 16 amino acids. The CDR3 region is CSVGDTGTSANNEQFF. CDR3 nucleotide sequence: TGCAGCGTTGGAGACACCGGGACTAGCGCTAACAATGAGCAGTTCTTC.

The rearrangement links TRBV6-5 to TRBJ2-7; TRBD2 agrees at 7 bases. V gave up 4 bases and J gave up 7 bases; unmatched junction bases: 10. Germline assignment: CDR1 MNHEY and CDR2 SVGAGI. The CDR3 runs to 14 residues. Here the CDR3 reads CASSSEGLGWEQYF. Written as DNA, the CDR3 is TGTGCCAGCAGTTCCGAAGGACTAGGGTGGGAGCAGTACTTC.

The chain employs TRBV19 and TRBJ2-7; D ambiguous. V was cut by 3 bases and J by 3 bases, with 9 bases left in between. In germline, CDR1 is LNHDA, CDR2 SQIVND (reference sequence). This CDR3 has 13 amino acids. DNA for the CDR3: TGTGCCAGTAGTATCTCTGTAGACTACGAGCAGTACTTC. Encoded protein: CASSISVDYEQYF.

The rearrangement joins TRBV4-1 to TRBJ2-7; 7 bases align to TRBD2. Germline CDR1 is MGHRA and CDR2 is YSYEKL. Germline trimming cut 5 bases from V and 0 bases from J; bases unmatched to any gene: 10. The CDR3 is made up of 16 amino acids. The CDR3 region is CASSEGAGGSSYEQYF. The CDR3 nucleotides read TGCGCCAGCAGCGAAGGTGCTGGCGGGAGCTCCTACGAGCAGTACTTC.

V is TRBV4-1 and J is TRBJ2-1, with 14 bases lining up with TRBD2. Per the germline V gene, CDR1 is MGHRA and CDR2 is YSYEKL. This CDR3 contains 17 residues. Losses at the gene ends were 0 bases for V and 8 bases for J; bases not matched to a gene: 6. The CDR3 sequence is CASSQDPTSGRAYEQFF. As DNA, the CDR3 is TGCGCCAGCAGCCAAGACCCGACTAGCGGGAGGGCCTATGAGCAGTTCTTC.

This clone showed up just once. The V and J genes are TRBV2 and TRBJ2-1; unclear D gene. The CDR3 has 12 amino acids. Germline loops: CDR1 SNHLY, CDR2 FYNNEI. Trimming shortened V by 6 bases and J by 6 bases, and 9 bases separated the two germline ends. The CDR3: CASREDRNEQFF. The CDR3 bases are TGTGCCAGCAGAGAGGACCGCAATGAGCAGTTCTTC.

The genes are TRBV19 and TRBJ2-6, with a weak D call TRBD1 (5 bases). Deletions cut 1 base from V and 1 base from J, with 5 bases between. The CDR3 sequence is 15 residues long. CDR1 is LNHDA and CDR2 is SQIVND in the germline V gene (reference sequence). The CDR3 DNA reads TGTGCCAGTAGTATAGCAGGGTCTGGGGCCAACGTCCTGACTTTC. Translating it yields CASSIAGSGANVLTF.

This clone was found a few times. This chain joins TRBV4-1 and TRBJ1-5, with 9 bases matching TRBD1. Germline loops: CDR1 MGHRA, CDR2 YSYEKL. Trimming removed 1 base from V and 0 bases from J; junction bases left unmatched: 7. This CDR3 is built from 18 residues. CDR3 DNA: TGCGCCAGCAGCCAAGGGACAGGGGCGGAATATAGCAATCAGCCCCAGCATTTT. Translated, it gives CASSQGTGAEYSNQPQHF.

The chain uses TRBV7-2 and TRBJ1-2; 7 bases match TRBD1. In germline, CDR1 is SGHTA, CDR2 FQGNSA. V lost 5 bases, J lost 0 bases, and 6 bases stayed unmatched. The CDR3 runs 15 residues. In DNA, the CDR3 is TGTGCCAGCAGCCAGACAGGGCTCGCTAACTATGGCTACACCTTC. The encoded protein is CASSQTGLANYGYTF.